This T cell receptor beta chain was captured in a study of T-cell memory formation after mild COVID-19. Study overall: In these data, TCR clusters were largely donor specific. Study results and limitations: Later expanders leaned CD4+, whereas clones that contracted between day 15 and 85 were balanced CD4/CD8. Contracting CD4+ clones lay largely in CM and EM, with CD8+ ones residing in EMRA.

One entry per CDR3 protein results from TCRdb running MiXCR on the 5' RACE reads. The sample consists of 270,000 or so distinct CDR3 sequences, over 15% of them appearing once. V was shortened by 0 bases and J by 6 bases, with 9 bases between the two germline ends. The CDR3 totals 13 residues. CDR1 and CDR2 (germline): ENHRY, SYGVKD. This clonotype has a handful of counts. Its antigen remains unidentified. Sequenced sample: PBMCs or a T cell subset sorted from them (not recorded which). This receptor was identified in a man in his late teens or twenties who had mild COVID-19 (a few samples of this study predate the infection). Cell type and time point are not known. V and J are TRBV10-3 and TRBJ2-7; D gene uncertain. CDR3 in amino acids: CAISESEGPEQYF. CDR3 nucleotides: TGTGCCATCAGTGAGTCTGAAGGTCCCGAGCAGTACTTC.